A selection of T cell receptor beta chains follows, all from one sample in a study of graft-versus-host responses after intestinal transplantation. This table comes from immunoSEQ multiplex PCR, and its TCRdb copy is limited to in-frame clones, with some not included. The table lists about 10,000 clones, 90% to 95% of them singletons. The sequenced sample was bone marrow, obtained more than 500 days after intestinal transplantation. Every receptor here comes from a human patient who received an intestinal transplant, so some T cells may come from the graft donor. Both conserved end residues are part of each CDR3. D genes are given only for firm matches. Not all rows give a size; the values are once, few, many and, for expanded clones, a class.

V,J,size,D,DNA,CDR3
TRBV6-6,TRBJ2-7,NA,NA,TGTGCCAGCAGTTACCTTTCCGGGACCTACTACGAGCAGTACTTC,CASSYLSGTYYEQYF
TRBV4-2,TRBJ2-7,once,TRBD2,TGTGCCAGCAGCCAAGTGCCCCCGGACAGCGGGAGCTCCTACGAGCAGTACTTC,CASSQVPPDSGSSYEQYF
TRBV28,TRBJ2-7,NA,NA,TGTGCCAGCACCGCGCACTTAAAACCATTTCAGGAGCAGTACTTC,CASTAHLKPFQEQYF
TRBV4-2,TRBJ2-7,once,TRBD2,TGTGCCAGCAGCCCGACTAGCGGGAGGGCCGGCTACGAGCAGTACTTC,CASSPTSGRAGYEQYF
TRBV5-1,TRBJ2-7,NA,TRBD2,TGCGCCAGCAGCTTGGGGTTAGCGGGAGCCACTACCGCGACCGAGCAGTACTTC,CASSLGLAGATTATEQYF
TRBV7-4,TRBJ2-7,NA,TRBD2,TGTGCCAGCAGCCCCCGACTAGCGGGTACCTACGAGCAGTACTTC,CASSPRLAGTYEQYF
TRBV9,TRBJ2-7,NA,NA,TGTGCCAGCAGCGTAGCGGGCAGGGGTTACGAGCAGTACTTC,CASSVAGRGYEQYF
TRBV9,TRBJ1-1,NA,TRBD1,TGTGCCAGCAGCGACCCCAGGCAGGGGGTAGGTACTGAAGCTTTCTTT,CASSDPRQGVGTEAFF
TRBV4-1,TRBJ2-1,NA,TRBD1,TGCGCCAGCAGCCAAAAAAGGCAGGACAGGTGGATTCTCAATGAGCAGTTCTTC,CASSQKRQDRWILNEQFF
TRBV7-3,TRBJ2-1,NA,NA,TGTGCCAGCAGCTTTATACCGTACAATGAGCAGTTCTTC,CASSFIPYNEQFF
TRBV6-5,TRBJ1-1,NA,NA,TGTGCCAGCAGTCCCAACAGCAACACTGAAGCTTTCTTT,CASSPNSNTEAFF
TRBV7-9,TRBJ2-1,NA,TRBD2,TGTGCCAGCATTGGACTAGCGGATAACAATGAGCAGTTCTTC,CASIGLADNNEQFF
TRBV12-5,TRBJ2-1,NA,NA,TGTGCTAGTGGGGGGGCGGCGGATGAGCAGTTCTTC,CASGGAADEQFF
TRBV7-2,TRBJ2-1,NA,TRBD1,TGTGCCAGCAGCTTAGCCCCCGGGACAGCATACAATGAGCAGTTCTTC,CASSLAPGTAYNEQFF
TRBV28,TRBJ1-3,NA,TRBD1,TGTGCCAGCAGTTTTTTAGGGGGCAACACCATATATTTT,CASSFLGGNTIYF
TRBV6-5,TRBJ2-7,NA,TRBD1,TGTGCCAGCAGTTACTCCGGGACAGGGAGGTACGAGCAGTACTTC,CASSYSGTGRYEQYF
TRBV5-1,TRBJ2-1,NA,NA,TGCGCCAGCAGCCTGGAGCTGGGGGGGCTCTGGGACAATGAGCAGTTCTTC,CASSLELGGLWDNEQFF
TRBV18,TRBJ1-1,NA,NA,TGTGCCAGCTCACCAGGGGTGAACCCTGAAGCTTTCTTT,CASSPGVNPEAFF
TRBV27,TRBJ1-2,NA,NA,TGTGCCAGCAGTTTAAGCGGGACGGATCACTATGGCTACACCTTC,CASSLSGTDHYGYTF
TRBV21-1,TRBJ2-1,NA,NA,TGTGCCAGCAGCAGACGATCCGGGACTAGCGGGAGAATCTCCTACAATGAGCAGTTCTTC,CASSRRSGTSGRISYNEQFF
TRBV19,TRBJ1-1,NA,NA,TGTGCCAGTAGTGTAACAGAGAACACTGAAGCTTTCTTT,CASSVTENTEAFF
TRBV7-3,TRBJ2-1,NA,TRBD2,TGTGCCAGCAGCTTGTTGGGGCGGGAGAAGTTCTTC,CASSLLGREKFF
TRBV6-5,TRBJ2-7,NA,TRBD2,TGTGCCAGCAGTTACACTAGCGGGAGGGCCTACGAGCAGTACTTC,CASSYTSGRAYEQYF
TRBV25-1,TRBJ1-3,once,NA,TGTGCCAGCAGTGATTCTGGGACTCTATTCTCTGGAAACACCATATATTTT,CASSDSGTLFSGNTIYF